These 21 T cell receptor beta chains share one sample of origin, sequenced in a study of blood T cell repertoires in COVID-19. The data were produced by immunoSEQ multiplex PCR, yet TCRdb's version contains in-frame clones alone and is incomplete. The data hold about 97,000 clones, with approximately 81% observed a single time. Sequencing was carried out using peripheral blood. The receptors were sampled from a man aged 60 to 69 with acute or convalescent COVID-19.

The chain employs TRBV6-6 and TRBJ1-3; 7 bases are a match to TRBD1. Per germline, CDR1 MNHNY and CDR2 SVGAGI (reference sequence). The CDR3 has 15 amino acids. Germline trimming cut 0 bases from V and 4 bases from J; bases unmatched to any gene: 3. The CDR3 DNA reads TGTGCCAGCAGTTACTCGCCAGGGGGAGGAAACACCATATATTTT. It is translated as CASSYSPGGGNTIYF.

There are many counts of this clone. V usage is TRBV4-3 and J usage is TRBJ1-6; 10 nucleotides line up with TRBD1. The CDR3 loop spans 18 amino acids. The J segment lost 3 bases and the V segment lost 4 bases, leaving 9 bases of the junction unmatched. Germline V gene lookup returns CDR1 LGHNA and CDR2 YSLEER. As DNA, the CDR3 is TGCGCCAGCAGCCCAACGGACAGGGGGGATCTCTATAATTCACCCCTCCACTTT. Amino acids: CASSPTDRGDLYNSPLHF.

The genes are TRBV20-1 and TRBJ1-2; no clear D gene. Germline assignment: CDR1 DFQATT and CDR2 SNEGSKA (reference sequence). V lost 7 bases, J lost 4 bases, and 10 bases lay in between. This CDR3 comprises 11 residues. The CDR3 DNA reads TGCAGTGTCGGACTGATCTATGGCTACACCTTC. Its translation: CSVGLIYGYTF.

This chain joins TRBV3-1 (or the pseudogene TRBV3-2) and TRBJ2-7; 8 bases agree with TRBD2. The CDR3 totals 17 residues. Germline V CDR1 and CDR2: LGHDT, YNNKEL (reference sequence). Trimming took 0 bases from V and 2 from J; bases not matched to a gene: 9. In DNA form, the CDR3 reads TGTGCCAGCAGCCAAGAACAGGTAGCGGGGTTGCCCTACGAGCAGTACTTC. Translation gives CASSQEQVAGLPYEQYF.

The chain employs TRBV5-1 and TRBJ1-1; perhaps TRBD1 as D (5 bases). Per germline, CDR1 SGHRS and CDR2 YFSETQ. The CDR3 spans 13 residues. Trimming left V 2 bases short and J 1 base short, with 6 bases between. The CDR3 sequence is CASSLGENTEAFF. CDR3 coding DNA: TGCGCCAGCAGCTTAGGGGAGAACACTGAAGCTTTCTTT.

The CDR3 here is CASSLSGLNYEQYF. The CDR3 bases are TGTGCCAGCAGTTTAAGCGGACTAAACTACGAGCAGTACTTC. The V gene is TRBV28, the J gene TRBJ2-7; D possibly corresponds to TRBD2 (6 bases). Trimming left V 2 bases short and J 3 bases short, with 11 bases between. The CDR3 is made up of 14 amino acids. In germline, CDR1 is MDHEN, CDR2 SYDVKM.

J is TRBJ1-4 and V is TRBV9; no definite D call. The CDR3 covers 14 residues. Trimming removed 4 bases at V and 2 bases at J, with 9 bases between. Germline CDR1 is SGDLS and CDR2 is YYNGEE. CDR3 DNA: TGTGCCAGCAGCCCTCGAGCGACTAATGAAAAACTGTTTTTT. Translating gives CASSPRATNEKLFF.

The chain carries TRBV28 and TRBJ2-3; 10 bases match TRBD2. Trimming at V came to 3 bases and at J to 5 bases, leaving 11 bases not matched to a gene. Germline V gene data show CDR1 as MDHEN and CDR2 as SYDVKM. The CDR3 loop spans 17 amino acids. Written as DNA, the CDR3 is TGTGCCAGCAGTTTTCGGTCGAGGCTAGCGGGAGTAGATACGCAGTATTTT. As protein: CASSFRSRLAGVDTQYF.

The genes are TRBV4-1 and TRBJ1-6, with D uncertain. Germline V gene lookup returns CDR1 MGHRA and CDR2 YSYEKL. The V and J ends lost 4 bases and 9 bases respectively, with 22 bases between them. There are 17 residues in the CDR3. CDR3 nucleotides: TGCGCCAGCAGCCGCTTACCTGGGGAGAGAGGGAGTTCACCCCTCCACTTT. Its translation is CASSRLPGERGSSPLHF.

This clone came up a few times. The genes are TRBV5-4 and TRBJ2-5; 12 bases fit TRBD2. Trimming removed 4 bases from V and 2 bases from J; junction bases left unmatched: 3. The CDR3 runs to 15 residues. CDR1 is SGHNT, CDR2 YYREEE, per germline (reference sequence). In DNA form, the CDR3 reads TGTGCCAGCAGCCTGACTAGCGGGGGTCAAGAGACCCAGTACTTC. It specifies CASSLTSGGQETQYF.

The genes are TRBV4-3 and TRBJ1-1; D may be TRBD1 (6 bases). The CDR3 totals 16 residues. Between the trimmed V and J ends, which lost 5 bases and 4 bases, there was a span of 20 bases. CDR1 is LGHNA and CDR2 is YSLEER in the germline V gene. CDR3 nucleotide sequence: TGCGCCAGCAGCTCCCCCGCTCAGGGGCCGGGCACTGAAGCTTTCTTT. This codes for CASSSPAQGPGTEAFF.

The rearrangement uses TRBV19 and TRBJ1-3; the D is unclear. The CDR3 length is 14 residues. The germline gives CDR1 LNHDA, CDR2 SQIVND (reference sequence). V was shortened by 2 bases and J by 2 bases, with 7 bases between the two germline ends. This chain's CDR3 is CASSILGTGNTIYF. The CDR3 DNA reads as TGTGCCAGTAGTATACTCGGGACTGGAAACACCATATATTTT.

This chain connects TRBV6-2 or TRBV6-3 to TRBJ2-7; TRBD2 matches at 7 bases. Per germline, CDR1 MNHEY and CDR2 SVGEGT. J was trimmed by 3 bases and V by 3 bases; bases with no gene match: 8. The CDR3 consists of 15 residues. The CDR3 nucleotides are TGTGCCAGCAGTTATCCCTCGGCGGGAGTCTACGAGCAGTACTTC. Protein sequence: CASSYPSAGVYEQYF.

The CDR3 region is CASSVRGQGDEQYF. The DNA of the CDR3 is TGTGCCAGCAGCGTGCGTGGACAGGGGGACGAGCAGTACTTC. The chain employs TRBV7-2 and TRBJ2-7, with 10 bases that match TRBD1. The ends lost 5 bases at V and 5 bases at J; junction bases unmatched: 6. CDR3 length equals 14 residues. The germline V gene encodes CDR1 SGHTA and CDR2 FQGNSA.

The chain is built from TRBV29-1 and TRBJ2-5, with 12 bases identical to TRBD2. The CDR3 has 15 residues. V gave up 2 bases and J gave up 5 bases; unmatched junction bases: 6. From germline, CDR1 is SQVTM and CDR2 ANQGSEA. Here the CDR3 DNA reads TGCAGCGTTGAAACCCTAGCGGGGGGGCTTGAGACCCAGTACTTC. Translation: CSVETLAGGLETQYF.

This clone has just one count. The J gene is TRBJ2-2, the V gene TRBV2; possible D gene TRBD2, 5 bases. Trimming removed 6 bases at V and 5 bases at J, with 7 bases between. CDR3 length: 12 residues. Germline CDR1 SNHLY, CDR2 FYNNEI. The CDR3 DNA is TGTGCCAGCAGCGGGGAAACCGGGGAGCTGTTTTTT. Translating gives CASSGETGELFF.

V is TRBV10-2 and J is TRBJ2-1, with 9 bases lining up with TRBD1. The CDR3 has 16 amino acids. V lost 10 bases, J lost 6 bases, and 16 bases stayed unmatched. CDR1 and CDR2 (germline): WSHSY, SAAADI. The CDR3 protein is CAIRAVDRGDRNEQFF. The CDR3 coding sequence is TGCGCCATCCGAGCTGTGGACAGGGGAGATCGCAATGAGCAGTTCTTC.

J is TRBJ2-3 and V is TRBV9; D possibly corresponds to TRBD1 (5 bases). From germline, CDR1 is SGDLS and CDR2 YYNGEE. V shed 4 bases and J shed 3 bases, with 6 bases lying between them. CDR3 size: 12 residues. The CDR3 DNA reads TGTGCCAGCAGCAGGGGTACAGATACGCAGTATTTT. This sequence encodes CASSRGTDTQYF.

The rearrangement joins TRBV7-2 to TRBJ2-7; D is unclear. Germline-derived CDR1 and CDR2 are SGHTA and FQGNSA. The CDR3 consists of 13 residues. Trimming pared 6 bases from V and 3 bases from J, leaving 12 bases between. The CDR3 nucleotides read TGTGCCAGCAGAGGCGGCGGATACTACGAGCAGTACTTC. Translation: CASRGGGYYEQYF.

The chain is built from TRBV10-3 and TRBJ1-1; 8 nucleotides match TRBD1. With V trimmed by 6 bases and J by 3 bases, 9 bases remained unmatched. This CDR3 spans 15 amino acids. Germline lookup yields CDR1 ENHRY and CDR2 SYGVKD. The CDR3 DNA is TGTGCCATCAGCCGGGACAGGCTGGGGGACACTGAAGCTTTCTTT. Amino acid sequence: CAISRDRLGDTEAFF.

The chain uses TRBV3-1 (or the pseudogene TRBV3-2) and TRBJ2-5, with D maybe TRBD1 (6 bases). Trimming left V 1 base short and J 2 bases short, with 11 bases between. This CDR3 has 15 amino acids. Germline V gene data show CDR1 as LGHDT and CDR2 as YNNKEL (reference sequence). The CDR3 is CASSQAQGPQETQYF. The CDR3 nucleotides read TGTGCCAGCAGCCAAGCACAGGGACCTCAAGAGACCCAGTACTTC.